The 20 T cell receptor beta chains in this list originate from one sample, sequenced in a study of post-analysis software for immune sequencing data. Study-wide results and limits: Patients carried four or five TRBV segments more frequently than controls did, and TRBV5-6, TRBV5-1 and TRBV20-1 were among them.

Which antigens these TCRs recognize remains unknown. Presence of unique molecular identifiers characterized the TCR beta cDNA libraries. MiXCR, applied by TCRdb to the PCR reads, yields one record per CDR3 protein. The data contain roughly 540,000 distinct CDR3 sequences, around 31% of them singletons. Source material: blood. The receptors were sampled from a girl aged 2-17 years with multiple sclerosis.

Concerning this clonotype itself: Germline and junction disagree at one end, which may indicate a read error. The chain carries TRBV5-5 and TRBJ2-1; D gene uncertain. CDR3 length: 16 amino acids. The germline CDR1 and CDR2 sequences are SGHKS and YYEKEE (reference sequence). CDR3 sequence reads: CAGSLFVGLAINEQFF. CDR3 sequence (DNA): TGTGCCGGCAGCTTGTTTGTCGGTTTAGCCATCAATGAGCAGTTCTTC.

This clonotype has more than one count but fewer than ten. This chain joins TRBV28 and TRBJ2-1; 10 bases match TRBD2. CDR3 length: 16 amino acids. The V gene's germline CDR1 is MDHEN and CDR2 SYDVKM. With 7 bases clipped from V and 0 bases from J, the junction kept 6 bases outside the gene matches. CDR3 bases: TGTGCCAGCATCTTAGCGGGGGGAAACTCCTACAATGAGCAGTTCTTC. Protein sequence: CASILAGGNSYNEQFF.

The chain recombines TRBV6-5 with TRBJ2-7; D perhaps matches TRBD1 (6 bases). Germline values: CDR1 MNHEY, CDR2 SVGAGI. Deletions cut 8 bases from V and 0 bases from J, with 17 bases between. This CDR3 comprises 15 residues. Here the CDR3 reads CASGLGGFSSYEQYF. The CDR3 region has the DNA TGTGCCAGCGGCCTAGGGGGTTTCTCCTCCTACGAGCAGTACTTC.

The chain recombines TRBV29-1 with TRBJ2-7, with D possibly being TRBD1 (6 bases). Trimming removed 5 bases at V and 10 bases at J, with 18 bases between. Germline CDR1 reads SQVTM; CDR2 reads ANQGSEA. The CDR3 is 12 residues long. CDR3 amino acids: CSVSMTGVAQYF. DNA of the CDR3: TGCAGCGTTTCCATGACAGGTGTTGCACAGTACTTC.

This chain connects TRBV4-1 to TRBJ2-5; D is possibly TRBD2 (6 bases). Trimming took 0 bases from V and 11 from J, leaving 28 bases between them. The V gene's germline CDR1 is MGHRA and CDR2 YSYEKL. The CDR3 is 18 residues long. This chain's CDR3 is CASSQDLVAGITYNEQYF. CDR3 nucleotide sequence: TGCGCCAGCAGCCAAGATCTCGTGGCGGGGATAACCTACAATGAGCAGTACTTC.

The chain combines TRBV29-1 with TRBJ2-5; no clear D gene. Trimming pared 5 bases from V and 2 bases from J, leaving 12 bases between. In germline, CDR1 is SQVTM, CDR2 ANQGSEA. This CDR3 contains 13 residues. The CDR3 here is CSVTGSGQETQYF. Here the CDR3 DNA reads TGCAGCGTTACCGGTAGTGGGCAAGAGACCCAGTACTTC. Full variable domain (rest looked up from reference TRBV29-1 and TRBJ2-5): SAVISQKPSRDICQRGTSLTIQCQVDSQVTMMFWYRQQPGQSLTLIATANQGSEATYESGFVIDKFPISRPNLTFSTLTVSNMSPEDSSIYLCSVTGSGQETQYFGPGTRLLVL.

The CDR3 DNA sequence: TGTGCCAGCAGCTTAAATCGGGGGTCGCCTGGCTACACCTTC. It encodes CASSLNRGSPGYTF. The genes are TRBV7-2 and TRBJ1-2; weak D call: TRBD1 (5 bases). V lost 2 bases and J 7 bases, leaving 14 bases between the germline ends. The CDR3 loop spans 14 amino acids. Germline V gene data show CDR1 as SGHTA and CDR2 as FQGNSA.

This clonotype was counted a single time. The rearrangement joins TRBV12-5 to TRBJ1-6; D possibly corresponds to TRBD1 (5 bases). The V end lost 2 bases, the J end lost 7 bases, and 6 bases lay between the germline ends. Per germline, CDR1 LGHNT and CDR2 FRNRAP. There are 13 residues in the CDR3. CDR3 DNA sequence: TGTGCTAGTGGTTTGAGGGACAATTCACCCCTCCACTTT. This codes for CASGLRDNSPLHF.

Worth noting for this clonotype: The germline gene is not matched at one end of the junction; a read error may be the cause. This chain links TRBV13 with TRBJ2-5; TRBD1 agrees at 11 bases. Gene TRBJ2-7 matches the end of the DNA better, so the J call may be wrong. The V gene's germline CDR1 is PRHDT and CDR2 FYEKMQ (reference sequence). The CDR3 runs to 16 residues. The CDR3 sequence: CAGSLRRGQGGGEQYF. The CDR3 DNA reads as TGTGCCGGCAGCTTAAGGCGGGGACAGGGGGGCGGCGAGCAGTACTTC.

The CDR3 is CSARDLDKDGRVMYF. The DNA of the CDR3 is TGCAGTGCTAGAGATCTCGACAAGGACGGTAGGGTGATGTACTTC. The chain joins TRBV20-1 to TRBJ2-4; unclear D gene. The CDR3 spans 15 residues. The V gene lost 0 bases and the J gene lost 15 bases, with 24 bases spanning the gap. Germline V lookup: CDR1 DFQATT, CDR2 SNEGSKA (reference sequence).

This clonotype was observed a handful of times. This chain connects TRBV28 to TRBJ2-5, with D tentatively TRBD1 or TRBD2 (6 bases each). The CDR3 totals 15 residues. V gave up 7 bases and J gave up 2 bases, with 17 bases separating them. Looked up from germline, CDR1 is MDHEN and CDR2 is SYDVKM. The CDR3 reads CASTPLRGAQETQYF. In nucleotides, the CDR3 is TGTGCCAGCACCCCCTTGAGGGGGGCGCAAGAGACCCAGTACTTC.

V is TRBV7-2 and J is TRBJ1-2; no clear D gene. The CDR3 covers 14 residues. Germline V CDR1 and CDR2: SGHTA, FQGNSA. V was clipped by 5 bases and J by 8 bases, with 18 bases between them. CDR3 sequence: CTSSPRGRVDGYTF. CDR3 DNA sequence: TGTACCAGCAGCCCAAGAGGGAGAGTAGACGGCTACACCTTC.

This clonotype came up many times. This chain uses TRBV29-1 with TRBJ2-3; TRBD2 aligns across 9 bases. With V trimmed by 7 bases and J by 4 bases, 9 bases remained unmatched. The CDR3 is 14 residues long. Germline CDR1 and CDR2: SQVTM and ANQGSEA. The DNA for the CDR3 is TGCAGCGCCGCGGGAGGCGGGGGGGCAGATACGCAGTATTTT. Translation gives CSAAGGGGADTQYF.

This clonotype was seen more than once but under ten times. This chain links TRBV7-9 with TRBJ1-5, with 8 bases aligning to TRBD1. Looked up from germline, CDR1 is SEHNR and CDR2 is FQNEAQ (reference sequence). With 0 bases clipped from V and 8 bases from J, the junction kept 6 bases outside the gene matches. The CDR3 is made up of 15 amino acids. The CDR3 region has the DNA TGTGCCAGCAGCTTAGCGGGGACAGGAAGGGAGCCCCAGCATTTT. Translating it yields CASSLAGTGREPQHF. The complete variable domain, with remaining parts taken from reference TRBV7-9 and TRBJ1-5, reads DTGVSQNPRHKITKRGQNVTFRCDPISEHNRLYWYRQTLGQGPEFLTYFQNEAQLEKSRLLSDRFSAERPKGSFSTLEIQRTEQGDSAMYLCASSLAGTGREPQHFGDGTRLSIL.

This clonotype was counted only a few times. This sequence joins TRBV29-1 and TRBJ2-7, with D possibly being TRBD1 or TRBD2 (6 bases each). The V gene lost 5 bases and the J gene lost 2 bases, with 13 bases spanning the gap. Germline V gene data show CDR1 as SQVTM and CDR2 as ANQGSEA. The CDR3 extends over 13 amino acids. As DNA, the CDR3 is TGCAGCGTTTCGTGGGGGGCTACCTACGAGCAGTACTTC. It specifies CSVSWGATYEQYF.

This clonotype was seen ten or more times. The rearrangement uses TRBV10-3 and TRBJ1-2; 8 nucleotides match TRBD1. This CDR3 comprises 13 residues. Unmatched junction bases numbered 8, after V lost 7 bases and J lost 7 bases. Per the germline V gene, CDR1 is ENHRY and CDR2 is SYGVKD. The CDR3, as DNA: TGTGCCATCATGACAGGGGCCACGGGTGGCTACACCTTC. Its protein is CAIMTGATGGYTF.

This rearrangement joins TRBV6-6 to TRBJ2-7; no reliable D call. With the DNA end fitting TRBJ2-5 better, the J assignment may be wrong. Per the germline V gene, CDR1 is MNHNY and CDR2 is SVGAGI (reference sequence). This CDR3 has 15 amino acids. The DNA for the CDR3 is TGTGCCAGCAGTTACGCCGGGTGGGCCCAAGAGACCCAGTACTTC. This codes for CASSYAGWAQETQYF.

This clonotype has just a few counts. The chain recombines TRBV29-1 with TRBJ1-2; D is uncertain. CDR1 and CDR2 from the germline V gene are SQVTM and ANQGSEA. Trimming stripped 4 bases from V and 1 base from J, with 7 bases between. The CDR3 length is 12 residues. The DNA of the CDR3 is TGCAGCGTTGGGCCCCTTAACTATGGCTACACCTTC. It yields the protein CSVGPLNYGYTF.

This clonotype appeared a few times. The genes are TRBV10-3 and TRBJ2-1; unclear D gene. The CDR3 loop spans 11 amino acids. CDR1 and CDR2 from the germline V gene are ENHRY and SYGVKD. V dropped 9 bases and J dropped 6 bases, with 9 bases sitting between them. This CDR3 reads CAISQANEQFF. The CDR3 bases are TGTGCCATATCCCAAGCCAATGAGCAGTTCTTC.

This clonotype was observed a handful of times. This sequence joins TRBV12-5 and TRBJ2-7, with D possibly matching TRBD2 (6 bases). Trimming removed 7 bases from V and 2 bases from J, with 15 bases in between. The CDR3 length is 14 residues. Per germline, CDR1 LGHNT and CDR2 FRNRAP. CDR3 protein: CASVLREPAYEQYF. The DNA of the CDR3 is TGTGCTAGTGTCCTCCGGGAGCCTGCCTACGAGCAGTACTTC.